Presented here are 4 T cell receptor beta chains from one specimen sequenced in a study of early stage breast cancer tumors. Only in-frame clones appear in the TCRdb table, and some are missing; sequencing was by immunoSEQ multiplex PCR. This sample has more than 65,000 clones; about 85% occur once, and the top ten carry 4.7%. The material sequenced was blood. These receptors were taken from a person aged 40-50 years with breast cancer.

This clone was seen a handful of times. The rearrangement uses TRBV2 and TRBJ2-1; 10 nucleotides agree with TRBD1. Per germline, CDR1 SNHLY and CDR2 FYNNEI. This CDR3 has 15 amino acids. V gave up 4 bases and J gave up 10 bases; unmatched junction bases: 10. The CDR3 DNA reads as TGTGCCAGCAGTGCCTTAAGACAGGGGGCGTGGGAGCAGTTCTTC. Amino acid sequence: CASSALRQGAWEQFF.

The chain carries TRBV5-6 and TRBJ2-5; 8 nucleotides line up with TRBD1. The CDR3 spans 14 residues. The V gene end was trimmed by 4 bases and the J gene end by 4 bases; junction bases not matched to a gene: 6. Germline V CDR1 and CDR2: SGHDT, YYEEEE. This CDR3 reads CASSATGVAETQYF. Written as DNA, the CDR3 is TGTGCCAGCAGCGCGACAGGGGTAGCAGAGACCCAGTACTTC.

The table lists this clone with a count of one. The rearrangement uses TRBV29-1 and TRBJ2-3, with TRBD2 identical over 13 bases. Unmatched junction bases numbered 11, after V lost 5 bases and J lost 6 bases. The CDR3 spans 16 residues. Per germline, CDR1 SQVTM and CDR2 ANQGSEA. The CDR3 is CSVLPWTSGSGDTQYF. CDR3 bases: TGCAGCGTTCTTCCGTGGACTAGCGGGAGCGGGGATACGCAGTATTTT.

This CDR3 is CASRDFLRNEQFF. The DNA for the CDR3 is TGCGCCAGCAGGGACTTCCTTCGCAATGAGCAGTTCTTC. This chain joins TRBV10-2 and TRBJ2-1; D is possibly TRBD2 (5 bases). Germline CDR1 and CDR2: WSHSY and SAAADI. The CDR3 has 13 amino acids. Trimming removed 6 bases at V and 6 bases at J, with 12 bases between.